The next 14 T cell receptor beta chains were all read from a single sample in a study of post-analysis software for immune sequencing data. Study-wide points: The five TRBV segments detected at higher frequency in patients than in controls included TRBV5-6, TRBV5-1 and TRBV20-1.

Unique molecular identifiers were present in the TCR beta cDNA libraries. TCRdb analysed the PCR reads with MiXCR anew, one entry per CDR3 protein. The table shows some 890,000 distinct CDR3 sequences, with roughly 50% occurring only once. The antigens of these receptors remain unknown. Sequenced: blood. Every receptor here comes from a girl under 18 with multiple sclerosis.

The J gene is TRBJ2-1, the V gene TRBV12-3 or TRBV12-4, with a weak D call TRBD2 (6 bases). CDR3 length: 16 residues. V was pared by 6 bases and J by 2 bases, with 17 bases between. This CDR3 is CASSRRGSTTYNEQFF. The CDR3 DNA reads TGTGCCAGCAGCCGGAGGGGCAGCACCACCTACAATGAGCAGTTCTTC.

This rearrangement joins TRBV7-2 to TRBJ1-2; 8 nucleotides align to TRBD1. Germline CDR1 reads SGHTA; CDR2 reads FQGNSA. Trimming cost V 4 bases and J 8 bases; bases outside gene matches: 9. CDR3 length: 14 amino acids. The CDR3 loop reads CASSSTTGTGGYTF. The CDR3 region has the DNA TGTGCCAGCAGCTCCACGACCGGGACAGGAGGCTACACCTTC.

V is TRBV5-5 and J is TRBJ2-7, with TRBD1 as a possible D gene (6 bases). V lost 3 bases and J 6 bases, leaving 13 bases between the germline ends. The CDR3 extends over 13 amino acids. Germline CDR1 SGHKS, CDR2 YYEKEE (reference sequence). In DNA form, the CDR3 reads TGTGCCAGCAGCTGGACAGTAATTGGCGAGCAGTACTTC. Protein sequence: CASSWTVIGEQYF. Full variable domain (remainder filled in from reference TRBV5-5 and TRBJ2-7): DAGVTQSPTHLIKTRGQQVTLRCSPISGHKSVSWYQQVLGQGPQFIFQYYEKEERGRGNFPDRFSARQFPNYSSELNVNALLLGDSALYLCASSWTVIGEQYFGPGTRLTVT.

This clonotype came up many times. The chain is built from TRBV10-3 and TRBJ2-5, with D perhaps TRBD1 or TRBD2 (5 bases each). Trimming pared 4 bases from V and 6 bases from J, leaving 18 bases between. Per the germline V gene, CDR1 is ENHRY and CDR2 is SYGVKD. This CDR3 is built from 15 residues. The CDR3 region is CAISAGTADKKTQYF. CDR3 coding DNA: TGTGCCATCAGTGCCGGGACGGCAGACAAAAAGACCCAGTACTTC.

This clonotype appeared once. The CDR3: CSVEDTRDAASYEQYF. For the CDR3, the DNA is TGCAGCGTTGAAGATACTCGCGATGCGGCGTCCTACGAGCAGTACTTC. J is TRBJ2-7 and V is TRBV29-1, with D unresolved. The CDR3 runs 16 residues. Looked up from germline, CDR1 is SQVTM and CDR2 is ANQGSEA. Trimming pared 0 bases from V and 1 base from J, leaving 16 bases between.

The V gene is TRBV14, the J gene TRBJ2-7; the D gene is possibly TRBD1 (5 bases). The germline V gene has CDR1 SGHDN and CDR2 FVKESK. This CDR3 spans 13 amino acids. The ends were cut back, 2 bases at V and 4 bases at J, with 9 bases in the middle. Here the CDR3 DNA reads TGTGCCAGCAGCCAACAAAGGGGATACGAGCAGTACTTC. Translating it yields CASSQQRGYEQYF.

This clonotype was observed a single time. The J gene is TRBJ1-2, the V gene TRBV4-1; D is undetermined. Germline-derived CDR1 and CDR2 are MGHRA and YSYEKL. The CDR3 covers 14 residues. V was trimmed by 0 bases and J by 4 bases, leaving 9 bases between them. The CDR3 here is CASSQEVWSYGYTF. Here the CDR3 DNA reads TGCGCCAGCAGCCAAGAGGTCTGGTCCTATGGCTACACCTTC.

This clonotype was seen only once. V usage is TRBV7-9 and J usage is TRBJ2-1, with D maybe TRBD2 (6 bases). Trimming left V 5 bases short and J 12 bases short, with 17 bases between. The CDR3 totals 13 residues. Germline V gene sequence: CDR1 SEHNR, CDR2 FQNEAQ (reference sequence). Here the CDR3 reads CASSLTERATQFF. CDR3 nucleotide sequence: TGTGCCAGCAGCCTAACCGAGCGGGCGACGCAGTTCTTC.

The rearrangement joins TRBV14 to TRBJ2-1; 9 bases agree with TRBD2. J was trimmed by 6 bases and V by 6 bases; bases with no gene match: 9. The CDR3 has 15 amino acids. Germline lookup yields CDR1 SGHDN and CDR2 FVKESK. The CDR3 is CASRPGLASRNEQFF. CDR3 nucleotide sequence: TGTGCCAGCAGGCCGGGACTAGCATCCCGCAATGAGCAGTTCTTC.

The chain combines TRBV6-4 with TRBJ2-3; no firm D call. The V end lost 0 bases, the J end lost 6 bases, and 7 bases lay between the germline ends. The CDR3 consists of 13 residues. CDR1 MRHNA and CDR2 SNTAGT come from the germline V gene. In nucleotides, the CDR3 is TGTGCCAGCAGTGACTCGAATATGGATACGCAGTATTTT. Its translation: CASSDSNMDTQYF.

The chain couples TRBV12-3 or TRBV12-4 to TRBJ1-2, with 8 positions matching TRBD1. V was clipped by 6 bases and J by 0 bases; unmatched bases: 6. The CDR3 spans 15 residues. The CDR3 DNA is TGTGCCAGCAGCCGGGGGACAGGAGCTAACTATGGCTACACCTTC. Amino acids: CASSRGTGANYGYTF.

The V and J genes are TRBV7-2 and TRBJ2-7, with 12 bases lining up with TRBD2. Near its end, the DNA agrees better with TRBJ2-5, so the J call may be wrong. CDR3 length: 15 amino acids. In germline, CDR1 is SGHTA, CDR2 FQGNSA. The CDR3 DNA sequence: TGTGCCAGCAGCAACAGACTAGCGGGGGTGGAGACCCAGTACTTC. Translation gives CASSNRLAGVETQYF.

In this sample, this clonotype turned up once. The V call is TRBV10-1, the J call TRBJ2-3, with 11 bases aligning to TRBD2. CDR3 size: 14 residues. In germline, CDR1 is WNHNN, CDR2 SYGVQD (reference sequence). V trimming: 2 bases; J trimming: 5 bases; junction bases outside the gene matches: 0. CDR3 bases: TGCGCCAGCAGTGAGACTAGCGGGAGAGATACGCAGTATTTT. Translation gives CASSETSGRDTQYF.

This clonotype showed up just a few times. The chain uses TRBV27 and TRBJ1-5; D possibly corresponds to TRBD1 (5 bases). V was pared by 3 bases and J by 6 bases, with 15 bases between. The germline CDR1 and CDR2 sequences are MNHEY and SMNVEV (reference sequence). The length of the CDR3 is 15 residues. The CDR3 bases are TGTGCCAGCAGTTTCTCCAATGGGGCCCGTCAGCCCCAGCATTTT. Its translation: CASSFSNGARQPQHF.